The T cell receptor beta chain under discussion was sequenced for a study of cytomegalovirus exposure and HLA in healthy donors. On this clone itself: The antigen is unknown.

The PCR ran on 60 Vbeta and 13 Jbeta primers. Sequencing used immunoSEQ multiplex PCR; TCRdb keeps in-frame clones, though not all of them. The table for this sample gives over 100,000 clones. General study findings and limits: It was reportedly the case that the classifier diagnosed cytomegalovirus status with high specificity and sensitivity. Researchers counted 150 to 200 TCR beta chains as cytomegalovirus-associated.

Germline CDR1 is MNHEY and CDR2 is SMNVEV (reference sequence). This CDR3 spans 16 amino acids. With V trimmed by 3 bases and J by 3 bases, 6 bases remained unmatched. This rearrangement joins TRBV27 to TRBJ1-3, with TRBD1 identical over 9 bases. The sequence was collected from a man in his forties or fifties in good health and CMV-seropositive. Material for sequencing was PBMCs. CDR3 bases: TGTGCCAGCAGTTTTTCCGGGACAGGGATTGGAAACACCATATATTTT. Translation: CASSFSGTGIGNTIYF.